The rows below give T cell receptor beta chains drawn from one sample of a study of T cell repertoires in cytomegalovirus infection. TCRdb processed the reads anew with MiXCR; each CDR3 protein has one entry. The sample includes around 100,000 distinct CDR3 sequences, about 15% of them seen just once. The sequenced material came from PBMCs. These receptors were obtained from a human donor in good health (CMV status not recorded). Some clones in this sample may be carry-over from other donors' samples. The CDR3 runs from the conserved cysteine through the conserved F or W. Each record gives: J gene, V gene, clone size, D gene, CDR3 DNA, CDR3 protein. A D gene is named only where the DNA matches it firmly. Some rows mark clone size as missing; the rest say once, few, many or name a class of expanded clone.

j_call: TRBJ2-7; v_call: TRBV20-1; clone_size: many; d_call: .; cdr3_nt: TGCAGTGCTACCGAAGACCCGGGGTCCTCCTACGAGCAGTACTTC; cdr3_aa: CSATEDPGSSYEQYF
j_call: TRBJ2-7; v_call: TRBV6-1; clone_size: many; d_call: TRBD2; cdr3_nt: TGTGCCAGCAGTGCCCGGGGAGGGCACTCCTACGAGCAGTACTTC; cdr3_aa: CASSARGGHSYEQYF
j_call: TRBJ2-7; v_call: TRBV6-2/TRBV6-3; clone_size: few; d_call: .; cdr3_nt: TGTGCCAGCAGTTACCGCCCCAGGGTGACATCCTACGAGCAGTACTTC; cdr3_aa: CASSYRPRVTSYEQYF
j_call: TRBJ1-5; v_call: TRBV6-2/TRBV6-3; clone_size: many; d_call: TRBD1; cdr3_nt: TGTGCCAGCAGTATGACAGGGCTTAGCAATCAGCCCCAGCATTTT; cdr3_aa: CASSMTGLSNQPQHF
j_call: TRBJ1-2; v_call: TRBV7-2; clone_size: many; d_call: .; cdr3_nt: TGTGCCAGCAGCTTAGGGGGAAACTATGGCTACACCTTC; cdr3_aa: CASSLGGNYGYTF
j_call: TRBJ2-3; v_call: TRBV20-1; clone_size: few; d_call: TRBD2; cdr3_nt: TGCAGTGCTAGAGATGGTCTAGCGGGGGCCATCTTGGGAGATACGCAGTATTTT; cdr3_aa: CSARDGLAGAILGDTQYF
j_call: TRBJ2-1; v_call: TRBV4-1; clone_size: .; d_call: TRBD2; cdr3_nt: TGCGCCAGCAGCCAAGATCGTGGAACGGGGGGTTACCTGCGGTTCTTC; cdr3_aa: CASSQDRGTGGYLRFF
j_call: TRBJ1-2; v_call: TRBV14; clone_size: few; d_call: .; cdr3_nt: TGTGCCAGCAGCCTGGACCTATTCACCTATGGCTACACCTTC; cdr3_aa: CASSLDLFTYGYTF
j_call: TRBJ1-1; v_call: TRBV14; clone_size: few; d_call: .; cdr3_nt: TGTGCCAGCAGCCAAGCACTGAACACTGAAGCTTTCTTT; cdr3_aa: CASSQALNTEAFF
j_call: TRBJ2-1; v_call: TRBV7-2; clone_size: many; d_call: .; cdr3_nt: TGTGCCAGCAGCGTCCCGGGGACCTTTGAGCAGTTCTTC; cdr3_aa: CASSVPGTFEQFF
j_call: TRBJ2-3; v_call: TRBV7-2; clone_size: many; d_call: .; cdr3_nt: TGTGCCAGCAGCTCAGGAGGTACAGATACGCAGTATTTT; cdr3_aa: CASSSGGTDTQYF
j_call: TRBJ1-5; v_call: TRBV7-2; clone_size: many; d_call: .; cdr3_nt: TGTGCCAGCAGCTTTAAAGGCACGAAGCCCCAGCATTTT; cdr3_aa: CASSFKGTKPQHF
j_call: TRBJ1-6; v_call: TRBV20-1; clone_size: .; d_call: .; cdr3_nt: TGCAGTGCTAGAGATGGACGAGATAATTCACCCCTCCACTTT; cdr3_aa: CSARDGRDNSPLHF
j_call: TRBJ2-7; v_call: TRBV9; clone_size: .; d_call: TRBD1; cdr3_nt: TGTGCCAGCAGGACCGGGACAGGGGAATCCTACGAGCAGTACTTC; cdr3_aa: CASRTGTGESYEQYF
j_call: TRBJ2-1; v_call: TRBV30; clone_size: few; d_call: .; cdr3_nt: TGTGCCTGGAGCGGCTCCTACAATGAGCAGTTCTTC; cdr3_aa: CAWSGSYNEQFF
j_call: TRBJ2-3; v_call: TRBV7-2; clone_size: few; d_call: .; cdr3_nt: TGTGCCAGCAGCTTACAGGGCTCTAGCACAGATACGCAGTATTTT; cdr3_aa: CASSLQGSSTDTQYF
j_call: TRBJ1-2; v_call: TRBV7-2; clone_size: many; d_call: .; cdr3_nt: TGTGCCAGCCGTGGGGGGGGTTACTATGGCTACACCTTC; cdr3_aa: CASRGGGYYGYTF
j_call: TRBJ2-2; v_call: TRBV2; clone_size: few; d_call: TRBD2; cdr3_nt: TGTGCCAGCAGTCCCCTCGAAGCGGGGGTAAACACCGGGGAGCTGTTTTTT; cdr3_aa: CASSPLEAGVNTGELFF
j_call: TRBJ1-1; v_call: TRBV7-2; clone_size: many; d_call: .; cdr3_nt: TGTGCCAGCCGAGGGGTGAGGAACACTGAAGCTTTCTTT; cdr3_aa: CASRGVRNTEAFF
j_call: TRBJ1-3; v_call: TRBV6-6; clone_size: few; d_call: .; cdr3_nt: TGTGCCAGCAGTTACTGGAGAGTGGGGACGGATGGAAACACCATATATTTT; cdr3_aa: CASSYWRVGTDGNTIYF
j_call: TRBJ2-2; v_call: TRBV12-3/TRBV12-4; clone_size: few; d_call: .; cdr3_nt: TGTGCCAGCAGCCCCCGGTGGGAGCTGTTTTTT; cdr3_aa: CASSPRWELFF
j_call: TRBJ1-2; v_call: TRBV7-2; clone_size: many; d_call: .; cdr3_nt: TGTGCCAGCAGCGGAACAGGGTACGGTGGCTACACCTTC; cdr3_aa: CASSGTGYGGYTF